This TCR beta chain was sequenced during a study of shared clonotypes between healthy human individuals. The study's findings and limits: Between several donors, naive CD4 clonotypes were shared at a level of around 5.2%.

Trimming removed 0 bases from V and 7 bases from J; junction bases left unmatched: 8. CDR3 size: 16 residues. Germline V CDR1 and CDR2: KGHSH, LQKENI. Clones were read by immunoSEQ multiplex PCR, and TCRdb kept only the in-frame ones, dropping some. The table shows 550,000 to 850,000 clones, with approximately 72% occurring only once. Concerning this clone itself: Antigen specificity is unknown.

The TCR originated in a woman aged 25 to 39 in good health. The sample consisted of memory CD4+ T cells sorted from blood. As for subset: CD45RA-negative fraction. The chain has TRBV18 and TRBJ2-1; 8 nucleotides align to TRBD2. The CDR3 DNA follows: TGTGCCAGCTCACCACCGGGGTTTAGCGGGAAGAATGAGCAGTTCTTC. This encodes CASSPPGFSGKNEQFF. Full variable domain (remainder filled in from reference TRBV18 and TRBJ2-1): NAGVMQNPRHLVRRRGQEARLRCSPMKGHSHVYWYRQLPEEGLKFMVYLQKENIIDESGMPKERFSAEFPKEGPSILRIQQVVRGDSAAYFCASSPPGFSGKNEQFFGPGTRLTVL.